Below, 12 T cell receptor beta chains from the same sample are listed, as sequenced in a study of T-cell reconstitution after alpha-beta-depleted transplantation in children. Unique molecular identifiers were built into the TCRbeta library. TCRdb called the PCR reads again in MiXCR, with one record for every CDR3 protein. The sample lists 700,000 to 850,000 distinct CDR3 sequences, 15% to 20% occurring once. The material was PBMCs, mostly from graft donor cells, obtained 360 days after TCRalphabeta/CD19-depleted stem cell transplant. The receptors originated from a male patient between 5 and 17 years old who had a stem cell transplant for acute lymphoblastic leukemia, so the T cells may come from the graft donor.

V usage is TRBV19 and J usage is TRBJ2-4; 12 bases fit TRBD1. CDR1 and CDR2 from the germline V gene are LNHDA and SQIVND (reference sequence). CDR3 length: 16 residues. J was trimmed by 7 bases and V by 5 bases; bases with no gene match: 9. CDR3 sequence reads: CASSEPGQGARNIQYF. CDR3 DNA: TGTGCCAGTAGTGAACCGGGACAGGGGGCACGCAACATTCAGTACTTC.

The chain recombines TRBV20-1 with TRBJ2-1; D is possibly TRBD2 (6 bases). V dropped 1 base and J dropped 0 bases, with 16 bases sitting between them. The length of the CDR3 is 17 residues. The germline gives CDR1 DFQATT, CDR2 SNEGSKA (reference sequence). The CDR3 DNA reads as TGCAGTGCTAGAGGGTTGGGCGGAGGGACCTCCTACAATGAGCAGTTCTTC. This encodes CSARGLGGGTSYNEQFF.

This clonotype appeared many times. The chain has TRBV20-1 and TRBJ2-1, with 9 positions matching TRBD2. The CDR3 totals 14 residues. V lost 3 bases and J lost 10; bases outside the gene matches: 10. The V gene's germline CDR1 is DFQATT and CDR2 SNEGSKA (reference sequence). The CDR3 region is CSARLSGLAGEQFF. The CDR3 nucleotides are TGCAGTGCTAGGCTCTCGGGACTAGCAGGCGAGCAGTTCTTC.

This clonotype was found a few times. V gene TRBV12-3 or TRBV12-4 combines with J gene TRBJ2-1; maybe TRBD1 (5 bases). Between the trimmed V and J ends, which lost 7 bases and 2 bases, there was a span of 18 bases. The CDR3 is made up of 16 amino acids. The CDR3: CASKDRTVGPYNEQFF. CDR3 sequence (DNA): TGTGCCAGCAAAGACAGAACCGTCGGACCCTACAATGAGCAGTTCTTC.

The sample holds a few counts of this clonotype. The chain employs TRBV10-3 and TRBJ2-5; D remains unclear. Germline-derived CDR1 and CDR2 are ENHRY and SYGVKD. The ends were cut back, 3 bases at V and 1 base at J, with 9 bases in the middle. The CDR3 is 14 residues long. The CDR3 region has the DNA TGTGCCATCAGTGAAGTCCGGGCCCAAGAGACCCAGTACTTC. Translated: CAISEVRAQETQYF.

There are many counts of this clonotype. The chain carries TRBV29-1 and TRBJ2-2, with D possibly TRBD1 on 5 matching bases. In germline, CDR1 is SQVTM, CDR2 ANQGSEA. The CDR3 is made up of 13 amino acids. Trimming cost V 6 bases and J 4 bases, with 12 bases left between them. CDR3 sequence reads: CSVDHQGTGELFF. CDR3 nucleotide sequence: TGCAGCGTAGATCACCAGGGCACCGGGGAGCTGTTTTTT.

This clonotype showed up just a few times. J is TRBJ2-2 and V is TRBV6-2 or TRBV6-3, with D possibly matching TRBD2 (6 bases). Germline values: CDR1 MNHEY, CDR2 SVGEGT. The CDR3 length is 15 residues. V lost 7 bases, J lost 0 bases, and 12 bases lay in between. Written as DNA, the CDR3 is TGTGCCAGCACCCTAACTAGCTCGAACACCGGGGAGCTGTTTTTT. It yields the protein CASTLTSSNTGELFF.

This clonotype was detected a few times. This chain uses TRBV7-9 with TRBJ2-7; 8 positions match TRBD2. Per the germline V gene, CDR1 is SEHNR and CDR2 is FQNEAQ (reference sequence). This CDR3 is 16 amino acids long. Losses at the gene ends were 4 bases for V and 4 bases for J; bases not matched to a gene: 12. The CDR3 region has the DNA TGTGCCAGCAGCTCAACCGGGACTAGTGATTTTTACGAGCAGTACTTC. Translating it yields CASSSTGTSDFYEQYF.

The CDR3 nucleotides read TGCGCCAGCAGTGGGTTCGGCAGGAGCTACGAGCAGTACTTC. It yields the protein CASSGFGRSYEQYF. V is TRBV4-1 and J is TRBJ2-7; the D is unclear. The ends were cut back, 6 bases at V and 3 bases at J, with 15 bases in the middle. CDR3 length: 14 amino acids. CDR1 and CDR2 from the germline V gene are MGHRA and YSYEKL.

A few counts support this clonotype. Its ends do not fully match the called genes, so a read error is possible. This chain joins TRBV30 and TRBJ1-2, with D maybe TRBD1 (5 bases). The CDR3 loop spans 13 amino acids. Germline V lookup: CDR1 GTSNPN, CDR2 SVGIG (reference sequence). CDR3 bases: TGTGCCCGGAGGGGACCGGGACCCCATGGCTACACCTTC. Amino acids: CARRGPGPHGYTF. The full variable domain, completed using reference TRBV30 and TRBJ1-2, is SQTIHQWPATLVQPVGSPLSLECTVEGTSNPNLYWYRQAAGRGLQLLFYSVGIGQISSEVPQNLSASRPQDRQFILSSKKLLLSDSGFYLCARRGPGPHGYTFGSGTRLTVV.

The sample holds many counts of this clonotype. The V and J genes are TRBV20-1 and TRBJ1-3, with D unresolved. Trimming removed 0 bases at V and 5 bases at J, with 17 bases between. This CDR3 region has 16 residues. Germline V gives CDR1 DFQATT, CDR2 SNEGSKA (reference sequence). The CDR3: CSARDLLDGSRNTIYF. DNA for the CDR3: TGCAGTGCTAGAGATCTCTTAGACGGCTCCAGAAACACCATATATTTT.

This clonotype was counted only a few times. V usage is TRBV7-9 and J usage is TRBJ2-7; the D gene is possibly TRBD2 (7 bases). This CDR3 contains 12 residues. V lost 6 bases to trimming and J lost 6 bases, with 12 bases between them. The germline gives CDR1 SEHNR, CDR2 FQNEAQ (reference sequence). CDR3 region: CASRGGGSEQYF. CDR3 DNA: TGTGCCAGCAGAGGGGGGGGGTCCGAGCAGTACTTC.